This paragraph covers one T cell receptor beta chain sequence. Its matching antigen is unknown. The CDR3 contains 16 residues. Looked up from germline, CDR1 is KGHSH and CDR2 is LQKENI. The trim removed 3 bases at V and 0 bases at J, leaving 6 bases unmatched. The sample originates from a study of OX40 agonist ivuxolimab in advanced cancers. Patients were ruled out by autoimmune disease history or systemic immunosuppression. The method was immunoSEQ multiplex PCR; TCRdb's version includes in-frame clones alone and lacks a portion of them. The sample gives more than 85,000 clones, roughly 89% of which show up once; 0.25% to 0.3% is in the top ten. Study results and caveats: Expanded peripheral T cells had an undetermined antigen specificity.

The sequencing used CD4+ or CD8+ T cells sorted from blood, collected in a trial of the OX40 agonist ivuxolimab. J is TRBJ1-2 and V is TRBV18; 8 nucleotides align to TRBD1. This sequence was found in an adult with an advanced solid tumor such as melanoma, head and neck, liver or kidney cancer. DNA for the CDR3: TGTGCCAGCTCACCGACCCGGGACAGGTCTAACTATGGCTACACCTTC. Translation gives CASSPTRDRSNYGYTF. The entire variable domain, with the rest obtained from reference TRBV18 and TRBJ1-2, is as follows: NAGVMQNPRHLVRRRGQEARLRCSPMKGHSHVYWYRQLPEEGLKFMVYLQKENIIDESGMPKERFSAEFPKEGPSILRIQQVVRGDSAAYFCASSPTRDRSNYGYTFGSGTRLTVV.